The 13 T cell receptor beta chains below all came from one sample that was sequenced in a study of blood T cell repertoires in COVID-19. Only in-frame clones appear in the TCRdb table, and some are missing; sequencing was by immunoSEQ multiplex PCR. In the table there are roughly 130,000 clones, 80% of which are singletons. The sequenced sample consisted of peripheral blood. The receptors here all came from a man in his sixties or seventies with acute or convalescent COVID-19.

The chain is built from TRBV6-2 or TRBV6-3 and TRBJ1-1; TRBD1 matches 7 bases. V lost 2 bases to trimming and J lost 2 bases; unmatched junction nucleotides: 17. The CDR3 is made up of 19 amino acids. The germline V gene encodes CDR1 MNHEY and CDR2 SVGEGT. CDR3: CASSYPPPGGKGKNTEAFF. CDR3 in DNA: TGTGCCAGCAGTTACCCTCCCCCAGGGGGGAAGGGGAAAAACACTGAAGCTTTCTTT.

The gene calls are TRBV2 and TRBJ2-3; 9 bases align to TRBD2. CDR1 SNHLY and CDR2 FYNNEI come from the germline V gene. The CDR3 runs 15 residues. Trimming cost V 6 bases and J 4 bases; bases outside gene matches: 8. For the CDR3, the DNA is TGTGCCAGCAGGGAGAGCGGGGGGTTGGCAGATACGCAGTATTTT. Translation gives CASRESGGLADTQYF.

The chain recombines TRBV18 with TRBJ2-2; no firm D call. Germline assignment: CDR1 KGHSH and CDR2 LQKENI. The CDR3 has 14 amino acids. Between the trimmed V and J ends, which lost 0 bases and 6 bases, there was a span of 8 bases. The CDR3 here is CASSPPRKSGELFF. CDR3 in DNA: TGTGCCAGCTCACCACCGAGGAAATCCGGGGAGCTGTTTTTT.

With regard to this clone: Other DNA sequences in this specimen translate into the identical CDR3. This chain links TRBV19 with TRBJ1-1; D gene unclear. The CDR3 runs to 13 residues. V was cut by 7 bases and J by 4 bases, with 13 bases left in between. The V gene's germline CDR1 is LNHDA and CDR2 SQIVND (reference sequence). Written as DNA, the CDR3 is TGTGCCAGTACTAAAACCTCGGGCACTGAAGCTTTCTTT. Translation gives CASTKTSGTEAFF.

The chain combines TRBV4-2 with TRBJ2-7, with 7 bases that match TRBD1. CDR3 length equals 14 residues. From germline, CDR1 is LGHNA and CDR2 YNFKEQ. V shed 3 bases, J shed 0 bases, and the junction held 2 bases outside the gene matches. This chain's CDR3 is CASSQGQHSYEQYF. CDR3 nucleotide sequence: TGTGCCAGCAGCCAGGGACAGCACTCCTACGAGCAGTACTTC.

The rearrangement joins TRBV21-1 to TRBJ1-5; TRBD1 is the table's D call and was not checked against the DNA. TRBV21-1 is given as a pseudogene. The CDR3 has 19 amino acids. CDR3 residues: CASSTLFGTATGRNQPQHF. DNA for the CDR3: TGTGCCAGCAGCACCTTGTTCGGGACAGCGACGGGCCGAAATCAGCCCCAGCATTTT.

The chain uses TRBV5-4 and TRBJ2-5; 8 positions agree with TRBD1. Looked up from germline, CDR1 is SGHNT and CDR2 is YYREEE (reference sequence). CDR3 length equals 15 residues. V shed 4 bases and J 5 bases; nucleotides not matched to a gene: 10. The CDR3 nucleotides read TGTGCCAGCAGCCGCAGCGGACAGGGCCCGGAGACCCAGTACTTC. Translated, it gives CASSRSGQGPETQYF.

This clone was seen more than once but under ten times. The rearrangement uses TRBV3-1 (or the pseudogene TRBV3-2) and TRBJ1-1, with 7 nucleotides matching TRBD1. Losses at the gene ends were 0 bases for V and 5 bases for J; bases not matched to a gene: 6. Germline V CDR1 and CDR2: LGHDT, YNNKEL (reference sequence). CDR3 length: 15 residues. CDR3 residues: CASSQDGRQGTEAFF. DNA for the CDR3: TGTGCCAGCAGCCAAGATGGTCGACAGGGAACTGAAGCTTTCTTT.

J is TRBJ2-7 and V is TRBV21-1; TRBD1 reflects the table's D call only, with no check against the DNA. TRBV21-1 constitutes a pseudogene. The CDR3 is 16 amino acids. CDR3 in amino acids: CASSKKHRTESYEQYF. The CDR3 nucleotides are TGTGCCAGCAGCAAAAAGCATAGGACAGAGTCCTACGAGCAGTACTTC.

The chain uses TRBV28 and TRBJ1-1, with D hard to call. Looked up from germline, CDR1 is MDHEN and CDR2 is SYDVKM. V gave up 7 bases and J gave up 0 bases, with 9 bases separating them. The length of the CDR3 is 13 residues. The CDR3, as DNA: TGTGCCAGCATCCCCAATGTGAACACTGAAGCTTTCTTT. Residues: CASIPNVNTEAFF.

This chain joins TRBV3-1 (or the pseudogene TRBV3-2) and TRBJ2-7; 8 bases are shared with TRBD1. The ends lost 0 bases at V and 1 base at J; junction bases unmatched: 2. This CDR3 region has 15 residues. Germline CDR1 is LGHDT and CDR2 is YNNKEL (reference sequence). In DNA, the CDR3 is TGTGCCAGCAGCCAAGAATACAGGGGGTCCTACGAGCAGTACTTC. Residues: CASSQEYRGSYEQYF.

CDR3 loop: CASSTRTPSTDTQYF. DNA for the CDR3: TGTGCCAGCAGCACTAGGACACCGAGCACAGATACGCAGTATTTT. V is TRBV21-1 and J is TRBJ2-3; TRBD1, the table's D call, lacks a check against the DNA. TRBV21-1 is given as a pseudogene. This CDR3 is built from 15 residues.

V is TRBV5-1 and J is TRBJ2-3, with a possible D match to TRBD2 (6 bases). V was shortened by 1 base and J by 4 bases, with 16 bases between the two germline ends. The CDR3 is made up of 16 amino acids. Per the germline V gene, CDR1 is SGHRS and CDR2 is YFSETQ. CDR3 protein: CASSLPGGTVPDTQYF. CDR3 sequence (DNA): TGCGCCAGCAGCTTGCCCGGCGGGACCGTCCCAGATACGCAGTATTTT.